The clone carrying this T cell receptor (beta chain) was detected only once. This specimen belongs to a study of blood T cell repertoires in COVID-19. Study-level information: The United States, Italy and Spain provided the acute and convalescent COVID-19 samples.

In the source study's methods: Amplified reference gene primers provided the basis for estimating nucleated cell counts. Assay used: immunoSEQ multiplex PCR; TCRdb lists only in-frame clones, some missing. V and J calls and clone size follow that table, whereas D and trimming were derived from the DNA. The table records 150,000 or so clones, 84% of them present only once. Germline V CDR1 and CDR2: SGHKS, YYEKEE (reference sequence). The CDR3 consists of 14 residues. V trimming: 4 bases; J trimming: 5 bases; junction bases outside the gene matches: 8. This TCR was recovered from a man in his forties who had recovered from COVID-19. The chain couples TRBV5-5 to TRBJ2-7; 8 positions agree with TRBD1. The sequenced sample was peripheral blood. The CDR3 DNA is TGTGCCAGCAGCACAGGACAGGGATCCAACGAGCAGTACTTC. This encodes CASSTGQGSNEQYF.